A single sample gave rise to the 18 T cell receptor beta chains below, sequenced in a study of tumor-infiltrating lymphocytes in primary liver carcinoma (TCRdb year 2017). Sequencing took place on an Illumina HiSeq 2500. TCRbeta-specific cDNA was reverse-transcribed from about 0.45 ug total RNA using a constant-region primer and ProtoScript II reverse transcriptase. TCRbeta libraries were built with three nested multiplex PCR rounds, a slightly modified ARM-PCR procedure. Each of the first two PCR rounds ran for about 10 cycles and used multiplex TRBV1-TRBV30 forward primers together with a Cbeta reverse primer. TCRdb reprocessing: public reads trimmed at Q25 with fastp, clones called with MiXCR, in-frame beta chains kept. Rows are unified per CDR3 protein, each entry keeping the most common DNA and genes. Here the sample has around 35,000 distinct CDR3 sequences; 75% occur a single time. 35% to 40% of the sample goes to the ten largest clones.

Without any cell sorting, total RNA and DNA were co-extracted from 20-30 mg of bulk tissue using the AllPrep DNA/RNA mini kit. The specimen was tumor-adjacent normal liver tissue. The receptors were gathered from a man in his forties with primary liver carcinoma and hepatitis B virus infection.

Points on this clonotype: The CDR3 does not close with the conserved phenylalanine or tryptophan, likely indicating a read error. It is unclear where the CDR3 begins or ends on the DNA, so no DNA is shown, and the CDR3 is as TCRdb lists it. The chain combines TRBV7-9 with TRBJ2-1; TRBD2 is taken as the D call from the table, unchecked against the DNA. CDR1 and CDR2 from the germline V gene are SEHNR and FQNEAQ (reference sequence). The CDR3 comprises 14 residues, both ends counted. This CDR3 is CDSSLSLPSHEQLS.

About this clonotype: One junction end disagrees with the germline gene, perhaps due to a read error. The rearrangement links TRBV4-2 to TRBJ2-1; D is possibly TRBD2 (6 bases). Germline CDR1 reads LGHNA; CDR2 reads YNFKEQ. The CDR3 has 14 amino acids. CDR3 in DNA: TGTGCAAGCAGCCAAGATCGGGGCGCCGGGGGGCAGTTCTTC. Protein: CASSQDRGAGGQFF.

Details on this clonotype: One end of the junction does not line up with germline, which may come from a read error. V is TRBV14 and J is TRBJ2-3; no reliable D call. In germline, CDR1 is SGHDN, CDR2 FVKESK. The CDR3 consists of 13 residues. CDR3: CASSQNGEDTRYF. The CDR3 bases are TGTGCCAGCAGCCAAAACGGCGAAGATACGCGGTATTTT. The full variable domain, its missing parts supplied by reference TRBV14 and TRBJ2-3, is EAGVTQFPSHSVIEKGQTVTLRCDPISGHDNLYWYRRVMGKEIKFLLHFVKESKQDESGMPNNRFLAERTGGTYSTLKVQPAELEDSGVYFCASSQNGEDTRYFGPGTRLTVL.

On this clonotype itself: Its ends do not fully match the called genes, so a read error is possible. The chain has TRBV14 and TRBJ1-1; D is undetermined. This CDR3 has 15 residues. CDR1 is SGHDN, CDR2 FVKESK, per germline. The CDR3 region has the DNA TGTGTCAGCAGCCAACGGGGATTAATGAACACTGGAGCTTTCTTT. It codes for CVSSQRGLMNTGAFF.

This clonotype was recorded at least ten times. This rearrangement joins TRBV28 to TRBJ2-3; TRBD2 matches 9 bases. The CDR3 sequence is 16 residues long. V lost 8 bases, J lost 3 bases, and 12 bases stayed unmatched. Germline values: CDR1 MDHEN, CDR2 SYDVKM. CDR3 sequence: CASFPQAGGKTDTQYF. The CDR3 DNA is TGTGCCAGCTTTCCCCAAGCGGGAGGAAAAACAGATACGCAGTATTTT.

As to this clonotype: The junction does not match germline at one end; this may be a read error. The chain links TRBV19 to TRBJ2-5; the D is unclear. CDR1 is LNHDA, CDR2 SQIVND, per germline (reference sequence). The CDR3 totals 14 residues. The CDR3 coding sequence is TGTGCCAGTAATATAGGTGGCAGATCTGAGACCCAGTACTTC. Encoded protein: CASNIGGRSETQYF.

This CDR3 reads CASVVHGHEQYF. In DNA form, the CDR3 reads TGTGCCAGCGTGGTACATGGCCACGAGCAGTACTTC. The chain uses TRBV28 and TRBJ2-7; D call uncertain. V lost 8 bases to trimming and J lost 5 bases, with 13 bases between them. Germline CDR1 reads MDHEN; CDR2 reads SYDVKM. The CDR3 is made up of 12 amino acids. The full variable domain, completed using reference TRBV28 and TRBJ2-7, is DVKVTQSSRYLVKRTGEKVFLECVQDMDHENMFWYRQDPGLGLRLIYFSYDVKMKEKGDIPEGYSVSREKKERFSLILESASTNQTSMYLCASVVHGHEQYFGPGTRLTVT.

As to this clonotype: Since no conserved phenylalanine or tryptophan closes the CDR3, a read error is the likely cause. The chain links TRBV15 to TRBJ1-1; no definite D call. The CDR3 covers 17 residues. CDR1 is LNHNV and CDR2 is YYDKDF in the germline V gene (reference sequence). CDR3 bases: TGTGCCACCAGCCCCAGTCGGCCCTCTGGGATGAACATTGAAGCTTTCTTA. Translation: CATSPSRPSGMNIEAFL.

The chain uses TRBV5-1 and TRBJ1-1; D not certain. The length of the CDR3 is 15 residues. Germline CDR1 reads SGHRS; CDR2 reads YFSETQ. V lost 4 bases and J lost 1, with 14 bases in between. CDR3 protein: CASSKRRQQNTEAFF. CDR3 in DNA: TGCGCCAGCAGCAAGAGGAGGCAGCAGAACACTGAAGCTTTCTTT.

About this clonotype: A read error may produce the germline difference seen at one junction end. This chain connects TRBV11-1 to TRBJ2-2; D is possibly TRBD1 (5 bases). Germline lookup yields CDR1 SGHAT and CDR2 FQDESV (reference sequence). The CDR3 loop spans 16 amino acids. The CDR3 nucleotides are TGTGCCAGCAGCTTACGGTCGAGACAGAACACCGTGGAGCTGTTTTTC. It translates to CASSLRSRQNTVELFF.

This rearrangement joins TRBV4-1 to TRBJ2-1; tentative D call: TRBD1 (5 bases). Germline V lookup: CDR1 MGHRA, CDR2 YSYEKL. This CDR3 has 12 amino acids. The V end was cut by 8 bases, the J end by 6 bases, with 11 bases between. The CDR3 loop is CASDRRANEQFF. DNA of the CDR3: TGCGCCAGCGACCGCAGGGCCAATGAGCAGTTCTTC.

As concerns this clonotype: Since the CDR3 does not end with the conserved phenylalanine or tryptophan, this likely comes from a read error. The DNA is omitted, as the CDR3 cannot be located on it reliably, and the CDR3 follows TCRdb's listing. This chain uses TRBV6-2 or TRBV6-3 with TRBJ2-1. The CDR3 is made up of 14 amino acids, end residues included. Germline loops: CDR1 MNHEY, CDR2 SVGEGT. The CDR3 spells CASSLQGFYSEQFS.

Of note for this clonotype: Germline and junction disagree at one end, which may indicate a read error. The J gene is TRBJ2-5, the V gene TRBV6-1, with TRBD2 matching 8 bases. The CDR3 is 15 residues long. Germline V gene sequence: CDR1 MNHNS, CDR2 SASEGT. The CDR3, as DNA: TGTGCCAGCAGTGAACAAACTAGCGGTAGGGAGAGCCAGTACTTC. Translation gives CASSEQTSGRESQYF.

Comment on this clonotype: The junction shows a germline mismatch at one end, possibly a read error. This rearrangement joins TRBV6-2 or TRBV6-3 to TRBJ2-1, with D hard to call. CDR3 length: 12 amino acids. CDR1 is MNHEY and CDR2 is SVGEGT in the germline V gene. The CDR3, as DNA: TGTGCCAGCATTTACCTTCTACGTGAGCAGTTCTTC. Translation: CASIYLLREQFF.

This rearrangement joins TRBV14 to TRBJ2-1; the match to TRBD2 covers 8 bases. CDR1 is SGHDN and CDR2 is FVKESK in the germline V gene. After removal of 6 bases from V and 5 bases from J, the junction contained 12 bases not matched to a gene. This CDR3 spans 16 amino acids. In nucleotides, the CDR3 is TGTGCCAGCAGTACCGTAGCGGGAAGGGTACACAATGAGCAGTTCTTC. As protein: CASSTVAGRVHNEQFF.

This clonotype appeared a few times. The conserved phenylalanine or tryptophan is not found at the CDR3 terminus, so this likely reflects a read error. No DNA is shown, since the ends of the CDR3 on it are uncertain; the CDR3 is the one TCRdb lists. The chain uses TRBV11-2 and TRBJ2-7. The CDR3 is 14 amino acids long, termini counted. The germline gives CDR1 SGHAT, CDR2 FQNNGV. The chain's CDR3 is CASSSNWNSYEQYY.

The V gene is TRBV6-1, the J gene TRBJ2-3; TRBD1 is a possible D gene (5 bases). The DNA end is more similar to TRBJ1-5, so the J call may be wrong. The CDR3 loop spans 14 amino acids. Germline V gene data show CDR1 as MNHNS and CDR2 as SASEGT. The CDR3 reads CASIPGTGSDTQHF. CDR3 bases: TGTGCCAGCATCCCCGGGACTGGCTCAGATACGCAGCATTTT.

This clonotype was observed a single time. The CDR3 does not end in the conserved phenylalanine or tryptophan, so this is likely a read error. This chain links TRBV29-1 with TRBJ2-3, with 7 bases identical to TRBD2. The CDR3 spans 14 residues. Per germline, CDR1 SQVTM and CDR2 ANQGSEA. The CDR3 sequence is CTVDGSGIGDTQYY. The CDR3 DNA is TGTACCGTTGACGGAAGCGGGATCGGAGATACGCAGTATTAT.